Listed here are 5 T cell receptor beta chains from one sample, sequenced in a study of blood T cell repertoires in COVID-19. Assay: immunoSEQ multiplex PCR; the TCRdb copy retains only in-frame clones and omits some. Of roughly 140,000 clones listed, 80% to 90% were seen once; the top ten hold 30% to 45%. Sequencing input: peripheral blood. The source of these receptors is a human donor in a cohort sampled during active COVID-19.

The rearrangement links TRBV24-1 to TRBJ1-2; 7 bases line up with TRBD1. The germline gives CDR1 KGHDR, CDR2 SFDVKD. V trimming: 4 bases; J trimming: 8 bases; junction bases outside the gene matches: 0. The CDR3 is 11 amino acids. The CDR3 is CATSEGGGYTF. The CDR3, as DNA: TGTGCCACCAGTGAAGGGGGCGGCTACACCTTC.

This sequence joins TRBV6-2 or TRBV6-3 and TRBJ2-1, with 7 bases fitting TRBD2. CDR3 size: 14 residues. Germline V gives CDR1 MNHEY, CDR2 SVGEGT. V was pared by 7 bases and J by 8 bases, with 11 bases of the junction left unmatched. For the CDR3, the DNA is TGTGCCAGCACCCCCGGCGGGGGTCGAGATGAGCAGTTCTTC. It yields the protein CASTPGGGRDEQFF.

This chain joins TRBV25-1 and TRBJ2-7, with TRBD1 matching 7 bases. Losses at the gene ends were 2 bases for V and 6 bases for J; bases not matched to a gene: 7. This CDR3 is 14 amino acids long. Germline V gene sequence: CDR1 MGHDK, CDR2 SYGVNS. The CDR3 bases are TGTGCCAGCAGTGAACCCCAGGGGGTAGGCGAGCAGTACTTC. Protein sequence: CASSEPQGVGEQYF.

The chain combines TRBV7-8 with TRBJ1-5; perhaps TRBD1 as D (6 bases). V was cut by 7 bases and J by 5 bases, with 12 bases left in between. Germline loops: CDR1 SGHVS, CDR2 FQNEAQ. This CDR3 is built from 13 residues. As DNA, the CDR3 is TGTGCCAGCACCCAAGGGGGGGATCAGCCCCAGCATTTT. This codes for CASTQGGDQPQHF.

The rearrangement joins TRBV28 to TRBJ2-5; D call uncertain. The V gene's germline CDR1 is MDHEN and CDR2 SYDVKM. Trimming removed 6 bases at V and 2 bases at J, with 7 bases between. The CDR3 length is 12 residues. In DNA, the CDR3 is TGTGCCAGCAGGCAGGCTCAAGAGACCCAGTACTTC. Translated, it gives CASRQAQETQYF.